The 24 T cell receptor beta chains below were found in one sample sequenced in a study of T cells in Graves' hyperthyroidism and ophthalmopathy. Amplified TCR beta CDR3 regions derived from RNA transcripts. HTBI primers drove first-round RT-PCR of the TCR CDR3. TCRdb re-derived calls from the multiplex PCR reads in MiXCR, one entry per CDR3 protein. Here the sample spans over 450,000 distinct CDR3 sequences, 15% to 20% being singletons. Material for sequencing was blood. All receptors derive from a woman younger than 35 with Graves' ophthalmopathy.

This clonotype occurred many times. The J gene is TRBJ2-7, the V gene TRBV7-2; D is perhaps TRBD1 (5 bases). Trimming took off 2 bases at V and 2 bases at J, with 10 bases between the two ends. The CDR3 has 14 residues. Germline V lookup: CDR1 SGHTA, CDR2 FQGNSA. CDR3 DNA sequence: TGTGCCAGCAGCTTAAGGCAGGGTCCCTACGAGCAGTACTTC. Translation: CASSLRQGPYEQYF.

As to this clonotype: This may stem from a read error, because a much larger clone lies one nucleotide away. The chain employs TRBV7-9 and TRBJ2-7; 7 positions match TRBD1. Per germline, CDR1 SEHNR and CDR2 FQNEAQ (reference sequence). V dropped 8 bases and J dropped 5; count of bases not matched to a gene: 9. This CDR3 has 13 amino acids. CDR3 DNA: TGTGCCAGCGGCCGCACAGGGGAAGACGAGCAGTACTTC. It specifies CASGRTGEDEQYF. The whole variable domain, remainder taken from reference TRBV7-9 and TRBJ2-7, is DTGVSQNPRHKITKRGQNVTFRCDPISEHNRLYWYRQTLGQGPEFLTYFQNEAQLEKSRLLSDRFSAERPKGSFSTLEIQRTEQGDSAMYLCASGRTGEDEQYFGPGTRLTVT.

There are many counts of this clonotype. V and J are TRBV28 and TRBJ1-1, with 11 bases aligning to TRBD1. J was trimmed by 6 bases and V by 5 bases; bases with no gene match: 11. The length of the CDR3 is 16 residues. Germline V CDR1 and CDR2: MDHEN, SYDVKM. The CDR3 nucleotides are TGTGCCAGCAGTCCCCCGGACAGGGGGCGCATGGCTGAAGCTTTCTTT. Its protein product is CASSPPDRGRMAEAFF.

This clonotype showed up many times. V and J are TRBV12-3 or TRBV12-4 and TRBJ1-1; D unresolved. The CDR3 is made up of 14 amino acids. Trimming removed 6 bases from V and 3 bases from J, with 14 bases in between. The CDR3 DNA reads TGTGCCAGCAGCTTACCCAGCCTATACACTGAAGCTTTCTTT. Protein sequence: CASSLPSLYTEAFF.

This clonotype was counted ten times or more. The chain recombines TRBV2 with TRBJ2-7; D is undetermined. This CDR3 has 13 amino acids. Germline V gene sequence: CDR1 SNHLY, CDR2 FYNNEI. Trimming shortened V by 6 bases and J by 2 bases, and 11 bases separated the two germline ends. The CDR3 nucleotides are TGTGCCAGCAGCGTCGGATGGACCTACGAGCAGTACTTC. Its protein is CASSVGWTYEQYF.

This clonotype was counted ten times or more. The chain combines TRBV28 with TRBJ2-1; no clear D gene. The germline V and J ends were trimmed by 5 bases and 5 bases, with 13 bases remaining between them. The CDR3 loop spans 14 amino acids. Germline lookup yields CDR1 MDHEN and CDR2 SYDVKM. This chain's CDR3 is CASSAPGSNNEQFF. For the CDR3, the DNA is TGTGCCAGCAGTGCCCCCGGGTCCAACAATGAGCAGTTCTTC. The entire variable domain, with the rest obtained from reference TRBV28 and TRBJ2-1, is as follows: DVKVTQSSRYLVKRTGEKVFLECVQDMDHENMFWYRQDPGLGLRLIYFSYDVKMKEKGDIPEGYSVSREKKERFSLILESASTNQTSMYLCASSAPGSNNEQFFGPGTRLTVL.

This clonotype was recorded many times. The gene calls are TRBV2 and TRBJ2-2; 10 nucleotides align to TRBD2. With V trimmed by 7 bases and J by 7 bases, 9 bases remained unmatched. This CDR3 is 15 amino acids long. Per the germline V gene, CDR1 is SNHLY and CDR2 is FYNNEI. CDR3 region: CASNRAGGPSGELFF. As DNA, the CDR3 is TGTGCCAGCAACAGAGCGGGGGGGCCGAGCGGGGAGCTGTTTTTT.

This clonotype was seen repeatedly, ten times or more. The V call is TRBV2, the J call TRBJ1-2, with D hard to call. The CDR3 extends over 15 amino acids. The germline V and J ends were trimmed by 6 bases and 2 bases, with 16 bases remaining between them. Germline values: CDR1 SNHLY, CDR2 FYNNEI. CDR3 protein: CASRADQAGNYGYTF. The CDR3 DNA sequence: TGTGCCAGCAGGGCTGATCAGGCGGGGAACTATGGCTACACCTTC.

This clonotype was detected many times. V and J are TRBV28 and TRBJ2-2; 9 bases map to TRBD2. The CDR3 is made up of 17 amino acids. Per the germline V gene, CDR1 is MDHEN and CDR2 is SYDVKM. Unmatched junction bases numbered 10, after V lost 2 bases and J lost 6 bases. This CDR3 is CASSLTSSGRMAGELFF. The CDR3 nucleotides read TGTGCCAGCAGTTTAACCTCGAGCGGGAGGATGGCCGGGGAGCTGTTTTTT.

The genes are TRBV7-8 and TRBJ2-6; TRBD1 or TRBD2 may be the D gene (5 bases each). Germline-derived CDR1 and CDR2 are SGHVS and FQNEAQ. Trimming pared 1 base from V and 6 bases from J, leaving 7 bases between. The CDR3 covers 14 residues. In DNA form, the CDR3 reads TGTGCCAGCAGCTTAGTCGGGACGGCCAACGTCCTGACTTTC. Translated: CASSLVGTANVLTF.

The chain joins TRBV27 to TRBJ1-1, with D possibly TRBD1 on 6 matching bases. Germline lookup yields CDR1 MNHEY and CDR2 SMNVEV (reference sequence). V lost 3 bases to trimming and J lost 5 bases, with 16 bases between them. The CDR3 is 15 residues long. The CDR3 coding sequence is TGTGCCAGCAGTTTGCTTTGGGGGGGCGCGACTGAAGCTTTCTTT. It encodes CASSLLWGGATEAFF.

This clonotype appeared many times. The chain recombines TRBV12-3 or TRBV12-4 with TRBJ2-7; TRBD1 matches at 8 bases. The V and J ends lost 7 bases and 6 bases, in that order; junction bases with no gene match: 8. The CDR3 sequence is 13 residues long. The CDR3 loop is CASTPGTGGEQYF. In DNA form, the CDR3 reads TGTGCCAGCACCCCCGGGACAGGCGGCGAGCAGTACTTC.

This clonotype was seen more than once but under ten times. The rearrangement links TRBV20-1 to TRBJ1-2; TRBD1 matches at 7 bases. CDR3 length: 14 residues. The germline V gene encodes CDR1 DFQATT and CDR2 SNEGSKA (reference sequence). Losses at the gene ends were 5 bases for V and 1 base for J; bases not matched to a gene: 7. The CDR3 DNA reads TGCAGTGCTCCGCCGCAGGGGGTTAACTATGGCTACACCTTC. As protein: CSAPPQGVNYGYTF.

The CDR3 nucleotides are TGTGCCAGCAGCTCTACCGGGACTAGCGGGATGGATGAGCAGTTCTTC. Its protein is CASSSTGTSGMDEQFF. The chain is built from TRBV13 and TRBJ2-1; 13 bases are a match to TRBD2. V was clipped by 4 bases and J by 8 bases; unmatched bases: 8. This CDR3 is 16 amino acids long. The germline V gene has CDR1 PRHDT and CDR2 FYEKMQ (reference sequence).

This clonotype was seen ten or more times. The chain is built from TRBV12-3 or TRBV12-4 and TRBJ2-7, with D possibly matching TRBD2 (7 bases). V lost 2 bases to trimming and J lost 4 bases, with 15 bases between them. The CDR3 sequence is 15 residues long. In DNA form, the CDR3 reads TGTGCCAGCAGTTTAAGGCAGGGAGGGGGGTACGAGCAGTACTTC. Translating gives CASSLRQGGGYEQYF.

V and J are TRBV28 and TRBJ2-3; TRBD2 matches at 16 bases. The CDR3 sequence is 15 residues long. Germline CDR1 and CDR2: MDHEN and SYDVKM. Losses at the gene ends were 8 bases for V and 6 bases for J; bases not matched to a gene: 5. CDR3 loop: CASGGTSGRGDTQYF. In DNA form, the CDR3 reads TGTGCCAGCGGTGGGACTAGCGGGAGGGGGGATACGCAGTATTTT.

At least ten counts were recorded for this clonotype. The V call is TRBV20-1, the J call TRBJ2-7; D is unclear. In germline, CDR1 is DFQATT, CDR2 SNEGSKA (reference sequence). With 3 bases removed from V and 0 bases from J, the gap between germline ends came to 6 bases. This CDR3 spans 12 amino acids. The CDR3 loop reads CSASISSYEQYF. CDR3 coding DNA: TGCAGTGCTAGCATAAGCTCCTACGAGCAGTACTTC.

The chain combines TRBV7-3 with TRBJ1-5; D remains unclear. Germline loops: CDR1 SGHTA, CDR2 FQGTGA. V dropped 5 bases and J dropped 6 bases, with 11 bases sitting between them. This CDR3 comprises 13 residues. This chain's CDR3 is CASSASSGQPQHF. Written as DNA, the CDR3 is TGTGCCAGCAGCGCGTCCTCCGGTCAGCCCCAGCATTTT.

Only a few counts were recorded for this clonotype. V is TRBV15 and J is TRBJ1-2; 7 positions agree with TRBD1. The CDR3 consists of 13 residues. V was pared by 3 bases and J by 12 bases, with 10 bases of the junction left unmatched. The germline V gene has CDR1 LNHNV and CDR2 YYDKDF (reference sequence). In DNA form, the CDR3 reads TGTGCCACCAGCAGCGCGGCGAAAACAGGGGACACCTTC. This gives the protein CATSSAAKTGDTF. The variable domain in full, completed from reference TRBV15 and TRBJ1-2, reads DAMVIQNPRYQVTQFGKPVTLSCSQTLNHNVMYWYQQKSSQAPKLLFHYYDKDFNNEADTPDNFQSRRPNTSFCFLDIRSPGLGDTAMYLCATSSAAKTGDTFGSGTRLTVV.

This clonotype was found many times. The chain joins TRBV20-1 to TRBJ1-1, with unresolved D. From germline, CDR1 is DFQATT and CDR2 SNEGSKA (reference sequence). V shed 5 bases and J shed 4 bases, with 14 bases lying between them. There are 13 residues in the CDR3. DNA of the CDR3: TGCAGTGCTGCCGGGGTCTTGAGCACTGAAGCTTTCTTT. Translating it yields CSAAGVLSTEAFF.

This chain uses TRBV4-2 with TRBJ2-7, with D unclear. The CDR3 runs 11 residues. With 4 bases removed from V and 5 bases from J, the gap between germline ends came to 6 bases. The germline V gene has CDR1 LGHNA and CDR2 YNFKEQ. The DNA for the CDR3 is TGTGCCAGCAGCCCACGTCACGAGCAGTACTTC. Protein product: CASSPRHEQYF.

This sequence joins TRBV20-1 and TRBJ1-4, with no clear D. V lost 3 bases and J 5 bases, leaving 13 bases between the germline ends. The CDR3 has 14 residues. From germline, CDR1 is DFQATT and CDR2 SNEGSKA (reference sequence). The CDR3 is CSASGVSPNEKLFF. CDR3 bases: TGCAGTGCTAGTGGGGTGTCCCCGAATGAAAAACTGTTTTTT.

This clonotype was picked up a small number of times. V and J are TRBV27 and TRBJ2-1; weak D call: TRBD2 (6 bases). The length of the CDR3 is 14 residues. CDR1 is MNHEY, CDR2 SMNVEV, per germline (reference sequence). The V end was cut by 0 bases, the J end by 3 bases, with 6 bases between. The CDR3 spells CASSLSDYYNEQFF. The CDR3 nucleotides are TGTGCCAGCAGTTTATCGGACTACTACAATGAGCAGTTCTTC.

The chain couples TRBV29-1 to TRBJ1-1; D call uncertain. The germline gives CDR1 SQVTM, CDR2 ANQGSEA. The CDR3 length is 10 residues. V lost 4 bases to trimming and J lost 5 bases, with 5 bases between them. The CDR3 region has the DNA TGCAGCGTTGCGCGAACTGAAGCTTTCTTT. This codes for CSVARTEAFF.